The text below deals with one TCR beta chain. CDR1 is MDHEN and CDR2 is SYDVKM in the germline V gene. The CDR3 extends over 16 amino acids. The ends lost 3 bases at V and 7 bases at J; junction bases unmatched: 6. In the study's own analysis: Amplification of reference gene primers was used by the study to estimate nucleated cell counts. Method: immunoSEQ multiplex PCR; TCRdb's copy keeps in-frame clones and lacks some. That table gives V, J and clone size, and the DNA gave D and trimming. The table has 250,000 to 300,000 clones, 65% to 90% seen once. The source of the sample is a study of blood T cell repertoires in COVID-19. Study context: PBMCs, B-cell-depleted T cells, or T cells provided the cDNA or gDNA that made up the material.

The receptor's source is a middle-aged man with active or convalescent COVID-19. The sequencing input was peripheral blood. The genes are TRBV28 and TRBJ2-1; the match to TRBD2 covers 13 bases. CDR3 protein: CASSFGTSGKGNEQFF. CDR3 bases: TGTGCCAGCAGTTTTGGGACTAGCGGGAAAGGGAATGAGCAGTTCTTC.